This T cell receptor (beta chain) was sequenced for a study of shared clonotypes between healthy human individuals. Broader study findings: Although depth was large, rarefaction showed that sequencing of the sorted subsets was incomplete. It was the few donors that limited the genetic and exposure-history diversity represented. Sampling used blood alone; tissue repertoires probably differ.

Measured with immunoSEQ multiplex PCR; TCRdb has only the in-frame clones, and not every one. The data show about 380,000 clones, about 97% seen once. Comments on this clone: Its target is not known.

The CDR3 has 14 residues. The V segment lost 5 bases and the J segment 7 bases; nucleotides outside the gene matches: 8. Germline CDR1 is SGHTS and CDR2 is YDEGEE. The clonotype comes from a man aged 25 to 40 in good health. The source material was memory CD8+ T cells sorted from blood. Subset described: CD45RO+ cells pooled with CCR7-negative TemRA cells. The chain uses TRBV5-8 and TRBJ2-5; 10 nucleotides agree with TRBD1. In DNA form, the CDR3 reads TGTGCCAGCAGACTGACAGGGGGCGGAGGGACCCAGTACTTC. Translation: CASRLTGGGGTQYF.